This T cell receptor beta chain was captured by sequencing in a study of cytomegalovirus exposure and HLA in healthy donors. Whole-study results and caveats: High sensitivity and specificity were reportedly achieved when the classifier diagnosed cytomegalovirus status. Specific recognition of CMV antigens was confirmed in vitro for a few chains (all CMV-associated). Within the 130 or so validation repertoires, first-cohort TCR clusters tended to co-occur, according to a later analysis.

The CDR3 is 13 amino acids. V lost 9 bases and J lost 0, with 11 bases in between. Germline-derived CDR1 and CDR2 are SNHLY and FYNNEI. Details on this clone: What it binds is unknown.

The data were produced by immunoSEQ multiplex PCR, yet TCRdb's version contains in-frame clones alone and is incomplete. The table includes 70,000 to 75,000 clones, 94% detected once. The sequence derives from a woman aged 18-30 years in good health and CMV-seropositive. Source material: PBMCs. The chain is built from TRBV2 and TRBJ1-1; D is unclear. CDR3 sequence: CASRGTLNTEAFF. The CDR3 DNA reads as TGTGCCAGTAGAGGCACCCTGAACACTGAAGCTTTCTTT.